In this sample, the clone carrying this T cell receptor beta chain turned up many times. As yet, its antigen is unknown. In making TCR beta libraries, quantitative 5'-RACE with molecular barcodes was used. TCRdb ran MiXCR on the 5' RACE reads and lists one entry per CDR3 protein. The sample has under 250,000 distinct CDR3 sequences, approximately 8.4% seen once; the top ten hold around 5.1%. The data were obtained in a study of CD8 T cells in ankylosing spondylitis. Broader study findings: It appeared that ankylosing spondylitis blood was characterized by a TCR beta motif of several highly homologous variants.

The V end lost 5 bases, the J end lost 8 bases, and 16 bases lay between the germline ends. Germline V gene sequence: CDR1 SGHTA, CDR2 FQGNSA. The CDR3 has 14 amino acids. The sequence was collected from a female donor with ankylosing spondylitis or in good health (not recorded which). Sequencing input: blood, either unsorted or a sorted T cell fraction (not recorded which). The chain links TRBV7-2 to TRBJ1-5, with D perhaps TRBD1 (5 bases). CDR3 coding DNA: TGTGCCAGCAGCCTAAGAGGGGTGAGGGAGCCCCAGCATTTT. Translating gives CASSLRGVREPQHF.